Following are 2 T cell receptor beta chains from one sample sequenced in a study of T cell responses to AZD1222 COVID-19 vaccine. TCRdb's copy holds only in-frame clones and misses some; the assay was immunoSEQ multiplex PCR. Counted here are some 50,000 clones, about 90% occurring once; the ten biggest clones make up 1% to 1.3%. Sample: peripheral blood, taken 28 days after the second AZD1222 dose. These TCRs come from an adult who received the AZD1222 COVID-19 vaccine.

V gene TRBV27 combines with J gene TRBJ2-1; 12 bases agree with TRBD1. Germline V gene sequence: CDR1 MNHEY, CDR2 SMNVEV (reference sequence). Trimming cost V 2 bases and J 5 bases; bases outside gene matches: 10. The CDR3 has 18 amino acids. The CDR3 region is CASSLTGTGGSPHNEQFF. DNA of the CDR3: TGTGCCAGCAGTTTAACCGGGACAGGGGGCTCCCCACACAATGAGCAGTTCTTC.

The rearrangement uses TRBV28 and TRBJ1-2, with D tentatively TRBD1 (6 bases). V lost 3 bases and J 5 bases, leaving 7 bases between the germline ends. The CDR3 runs to 12 residues. Germline CDR1 reads MDHEN; CDR2 reads SYDVKM. CDR3 loop: CASSFGQYGYTF. The DNA for the CDR3 is TGTGCCAGCAGTTTCGGACAGTATGGCTACACCTTC.